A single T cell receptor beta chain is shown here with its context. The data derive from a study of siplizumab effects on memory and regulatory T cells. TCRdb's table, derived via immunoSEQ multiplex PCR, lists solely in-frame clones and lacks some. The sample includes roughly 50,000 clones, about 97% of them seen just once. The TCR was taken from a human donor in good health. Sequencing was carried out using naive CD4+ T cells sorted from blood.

CDR3 loop: CASSPGGLAVSYEQYF. The CDR3 nucleotides read TGTGCCAGCTCACCAGGGGGACTAGCGGTTTCCTACGAGCAGTACTTC. The chain is built from TRBV18 and TRBJ2-7; 11 nucleotides match TRBD2. Germline V lookup: CDR1 KGHSH, CDR2 LQKENI. This CDR3 has 16 amino acids. Germline trimming cut 2 bases from V and 1 base from J; bases unmatched to any gene: 4.